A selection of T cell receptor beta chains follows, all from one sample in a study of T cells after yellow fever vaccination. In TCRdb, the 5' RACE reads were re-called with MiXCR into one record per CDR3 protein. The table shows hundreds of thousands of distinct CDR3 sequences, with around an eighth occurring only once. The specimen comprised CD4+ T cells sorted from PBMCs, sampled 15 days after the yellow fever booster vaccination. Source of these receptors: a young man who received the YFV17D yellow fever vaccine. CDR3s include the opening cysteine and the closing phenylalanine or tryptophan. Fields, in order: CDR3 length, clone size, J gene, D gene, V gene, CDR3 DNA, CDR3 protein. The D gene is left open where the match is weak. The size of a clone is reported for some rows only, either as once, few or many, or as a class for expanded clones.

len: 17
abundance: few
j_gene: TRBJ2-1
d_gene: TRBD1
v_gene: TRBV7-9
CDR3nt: TGTGCCAGCAGCTTAGCCATCGGGACAGGGGCCTACAATGAGCAGTTCTTC
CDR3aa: CASSLAIGTGAYNEQFF

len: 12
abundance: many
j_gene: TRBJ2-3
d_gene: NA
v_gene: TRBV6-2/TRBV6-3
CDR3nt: TGTGCCAGCAAAAGGGGCACAGATACGCAGTATTTT
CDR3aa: CASKRGTDTQYF

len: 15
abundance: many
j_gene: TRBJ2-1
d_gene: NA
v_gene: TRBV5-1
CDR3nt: TGCGCCAGCAGCTTGGAGCTGGCGCCCTACAATGAGCAGTTCTTC
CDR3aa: CASSLELAPYNEQFF

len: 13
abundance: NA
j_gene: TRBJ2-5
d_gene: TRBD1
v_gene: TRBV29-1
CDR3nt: TGCAGCGTTAGACAGGGGTCGGAAGAGACCCAGTACTTC
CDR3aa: CSVRQGSEETQYF

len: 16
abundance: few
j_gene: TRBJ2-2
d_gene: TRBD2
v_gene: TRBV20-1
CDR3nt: TGCAGTGCTAGAGATCGACGGCGGGGGGTTGGCGGGGAGCTGTTTTTT
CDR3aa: CSARDRRRGVGGELFF

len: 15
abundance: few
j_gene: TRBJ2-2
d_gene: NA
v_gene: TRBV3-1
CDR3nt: TGTGCCAGCAACCTACACGGTGCTGATACCGGGGAGCTGTTTTTT
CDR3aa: CASNLHGADTGELFF

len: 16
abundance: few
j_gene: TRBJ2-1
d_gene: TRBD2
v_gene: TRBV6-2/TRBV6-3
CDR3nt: TGTGCCAGCAGTCCCCTCCAGCGGGGGGCTACCAATGAGCAGTTCTTC
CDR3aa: CASSPLQRGATNEQFF

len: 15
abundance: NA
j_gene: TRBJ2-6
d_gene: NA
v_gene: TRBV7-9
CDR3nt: TGTGCCAGCAGCCTAGGACAGTTTGGGGCCAACGTCCTGACTTTC
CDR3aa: CASSLGQFGANVLTF

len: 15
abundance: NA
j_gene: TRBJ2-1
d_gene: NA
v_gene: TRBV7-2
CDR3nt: TGTGCCAGCAGCTTCAACGGCCAGGGACAAAATGAGCAGTTCTTC
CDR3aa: CASSFNGQGQNEQFF

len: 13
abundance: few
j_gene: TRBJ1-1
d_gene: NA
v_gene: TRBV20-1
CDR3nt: TGCAGGGGCGCTAGGGGATATAACACTGAAGCTTTCTTT
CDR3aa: CRGARGYNTEAFF

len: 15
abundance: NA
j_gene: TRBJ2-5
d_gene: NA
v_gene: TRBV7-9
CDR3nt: TGTGCCAGCAGCGAGATAGGACTGCCTTCGAGGGGCCAGTACTTC
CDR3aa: CASSEIGLPSRGQYF

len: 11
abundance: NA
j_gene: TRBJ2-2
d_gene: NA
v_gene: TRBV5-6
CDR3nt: TGTGCCAGCAGCCTCCGGGGTGTGCTGTTTTTT
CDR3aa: CASSLRGVLFF

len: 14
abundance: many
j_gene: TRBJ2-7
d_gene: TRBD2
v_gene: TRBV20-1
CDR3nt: TGCAGTGCTAGAGGGGCTAGCGGGGGGGACGAGCAGTACTTC
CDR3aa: CSARGASGGDEQYF

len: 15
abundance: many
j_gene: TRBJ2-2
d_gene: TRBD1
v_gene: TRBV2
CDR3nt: TGTGCCAGCAGAACCGGGACAGTTGGCACCGGGGAGCTGTTTTTT
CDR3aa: CASRTGTVGTGELFF

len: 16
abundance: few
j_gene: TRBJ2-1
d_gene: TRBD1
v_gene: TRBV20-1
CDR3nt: TGCAGTGCCTCACCTCCCCCGGGACAGGGATACAATGAGCAGTTCTTC
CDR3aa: CSASPPPGQGYNEQFF

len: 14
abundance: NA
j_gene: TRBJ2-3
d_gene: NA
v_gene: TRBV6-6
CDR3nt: TGTGCCAGCAGTTATCTACAGGGCACAGATACGCAGTATTTT
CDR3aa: CASSYLQGTDTQYF

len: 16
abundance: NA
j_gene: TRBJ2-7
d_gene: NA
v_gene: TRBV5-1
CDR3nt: TGCGCCAGCAGCGCTGGGGGAGTCCCGAGCTCCTACGAGCAGTACTTC
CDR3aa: CASSAGGVPSSYEQYF

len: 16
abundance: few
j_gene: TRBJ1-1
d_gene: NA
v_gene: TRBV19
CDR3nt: TGTGCCAGTAGCGGAGGGCCGGGACTGAGGAACACTGAAGCTTTCTTT
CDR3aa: CASSGGPGLRNTEAFF

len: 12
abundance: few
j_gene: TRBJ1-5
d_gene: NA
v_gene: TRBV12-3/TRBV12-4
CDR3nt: TGTGCCAGCAGCAGGGTTCCTCAGCCCCAGCATTTT
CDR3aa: CASSRVPQPQHF

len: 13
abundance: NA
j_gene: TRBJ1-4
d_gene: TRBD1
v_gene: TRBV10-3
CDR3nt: TGTGCCATCAGGGGACAGGGCAATGAAAAACTGTTTTTT
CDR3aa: CAIRGQGNEKLFF

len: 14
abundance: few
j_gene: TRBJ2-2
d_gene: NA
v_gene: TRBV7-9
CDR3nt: TGTGCCAGCACATCTTCCGGGTCCGGCGGGGAGCTGTTTTTT
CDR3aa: CASTSSGSGGELFF

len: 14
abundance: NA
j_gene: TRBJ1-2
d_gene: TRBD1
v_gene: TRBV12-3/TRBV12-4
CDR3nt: TGTGCCAGCAGCAGGGACAGAAGAAACTATGGCTACACCTTC
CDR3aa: CASSRDRRNYGYTF

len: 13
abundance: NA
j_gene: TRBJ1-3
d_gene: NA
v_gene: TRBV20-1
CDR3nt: TGCAGTGCTCCGGGGATAGGTGGAAACACCATATATTTT
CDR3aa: CSAPGIGGNTIYF

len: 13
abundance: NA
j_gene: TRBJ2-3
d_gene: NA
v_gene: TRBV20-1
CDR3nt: TGCAGTGCTTGCCGGGACCTGCCAGATACGCAGTATTTT
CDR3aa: CSACRDLPDTQYF

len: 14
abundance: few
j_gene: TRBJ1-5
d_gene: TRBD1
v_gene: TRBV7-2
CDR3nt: TGTGCCAGCAGCCCCGACAGGGCGGTTCAGCCCCAGCATTTT
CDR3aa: CASSPDRAVQPQHF

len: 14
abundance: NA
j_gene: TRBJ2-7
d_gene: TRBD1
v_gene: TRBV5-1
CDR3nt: TGCGCCAGCGCCACCGGGACAGGGGTGTACGAGCAGTACTTC
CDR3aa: CASATGTGVYEQYF

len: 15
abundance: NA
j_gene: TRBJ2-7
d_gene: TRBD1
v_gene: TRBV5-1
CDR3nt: TGCGCCAGCCAGCGAGCGGGACAGGGGGCGCACGAGCAGTACTTC
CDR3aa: CASQRAGQGAHEQYF

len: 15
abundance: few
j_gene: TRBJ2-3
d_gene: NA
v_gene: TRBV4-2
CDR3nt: TGTGCCAGCAGGCCAGTAGCGGAGCCCACAGATACGCAGTATTTT
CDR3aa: CASRPVAEPTDTQYF

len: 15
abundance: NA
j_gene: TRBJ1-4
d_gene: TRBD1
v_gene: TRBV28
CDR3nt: TGTGCCAGCAGCCGTCGACAGGGACGGAGTGAAAAACTGTTTTTT
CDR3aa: CASSRRQGRSEKLFF

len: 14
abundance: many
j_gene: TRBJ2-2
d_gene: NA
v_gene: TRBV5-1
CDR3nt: TGCGCCAGCAGCATCCAGGGAGACACCGGGGAGCTGTTTTTT
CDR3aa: CASSIQGDTGELFF

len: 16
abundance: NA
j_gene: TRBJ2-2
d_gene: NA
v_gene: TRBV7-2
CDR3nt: TGTGCCAGCAGCTTAGGGGGCCGATCGAACACCGGGGAGCTGTTTTTT
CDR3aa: CASSLGGRSNTGELFF

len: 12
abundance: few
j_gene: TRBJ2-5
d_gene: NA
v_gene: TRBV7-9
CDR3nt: TGTGCCAGCAGATCATCTCATCCGACCCAGTACTTC
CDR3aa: CASRSSHPTQYF

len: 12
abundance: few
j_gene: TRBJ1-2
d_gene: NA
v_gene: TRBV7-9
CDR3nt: TGTGCCAGCAGCTTAGGTACCGGAGGCTACACCTTC
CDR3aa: CASSLGTGGYTF

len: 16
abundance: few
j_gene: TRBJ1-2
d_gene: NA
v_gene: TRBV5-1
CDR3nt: TGCGCCAGCAGCTTGGCACGGGGACCCGCCGACTATGGCTACACCTTC
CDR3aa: CASSLARGPADYGYTF

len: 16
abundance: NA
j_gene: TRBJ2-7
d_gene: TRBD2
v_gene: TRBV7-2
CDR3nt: TGTGCCAGCAGCTTAGCGCTAGCGGGGAGCTCCTACGAGCAGTACTTC
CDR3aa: CASSLALAGSSYEQYF

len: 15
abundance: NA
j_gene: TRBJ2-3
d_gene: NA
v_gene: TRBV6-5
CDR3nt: TGTGCCAGCAGTTATGTCGGAACTAGCACAGATACGCAGTATTTT
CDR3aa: CASSYVGTSTDTQYF

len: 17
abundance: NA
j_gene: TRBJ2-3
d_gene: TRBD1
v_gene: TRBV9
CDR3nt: TGTGCCAGCAGCGTAGCCCCAGGGGGCGAGGGCACAGATACGCAGTATTTT
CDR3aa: CASSVAPGGEGTDTQYF

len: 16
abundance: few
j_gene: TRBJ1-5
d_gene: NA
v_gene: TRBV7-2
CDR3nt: TGTGCCAGCAGCTCTCAACAGGGTAACGGCAATCAGCCCCAGCATTTT
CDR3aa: CASSSQQGNGNQPQHF

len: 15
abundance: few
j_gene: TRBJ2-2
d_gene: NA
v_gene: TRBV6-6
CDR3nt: TGTGCCAGCAGACCGCTGAAGGGCTCCACCGGGGAGCTGTTTTTT
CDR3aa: CASRPLKGSTGELFF